This entry lists 4 T cell receptor beta chains sequenced from one sample in a study of cytomegalovirus exposure and HLA in healthy donors (TCRdb year 2017). The receptor library was made with the immunoSEQ multiplex PCR assay. For the multiplex PCR, a mixture combining 60 forward primers for TCR Vbeta segments and 13 reverse primers for TCR Jbeta segments was used. TCRdb took this table from immuneACCESS and kept in-frame rearrangements with V and J called. Such tables lack part of the clones; where checked against another copy, unresolved V genes explain under half of the gap, and the rest is unexplained. This sample has approximately 91,000 clones in its table, and around 73% of those were observed once. 1.2% of the sample is in the top ten clones. Sequenced material: PBMCs. The receptors here all came from a female donor in good health and CMV-seronegative.

CDR3 in DNA: TGTGCCTGGAGCCGCCCGGGGGGCTACACCTTC. Translating gives CAWSRPGGYTF. V gene TRBV30 combines with J gene TRBJ1-2; the D is unclear. The germline V gene has CDR1 GTSNPN and CDR2 SVGIG (reference sequence). This CDR3 comprises 11 residues. Between the trimmed V and J ends, which lost 3 bases and 8 bases, there was a span of 10 bases.

The rearrangement uses TRBV6-5 and TRBJ1-2, with TRBD1 matching over 9 bases. The CDR3 is made up of 15 amino acids. The V gene end was trimmed by 4 bases and the J gene end by 4 bases; junction bases not matched to a gene: 7. The germline V gene has CDR1 MNHEY and CDR2 SVGAGI. As DNA, the CDR3 is TGTGCCAGCAGTTCCCCGGGACAGGGCACCTATGGCTACACCTTC. This codes for CASSSPGQGTYGYTF.

The CDR3 here is CASSPRLYGGEAFF. The CDR3 nucleotides are TGCGCCAGCAGCCCAAGACTATACGGGGGTGAAGCTTTCTTT. The gene calls are TRBV4-1 and TRBJ1-1; perhaps TRBD1 as D (5 bases). The CDR3 runs 14 residues. V lost 4 bases and J 7 bases, leaving 16 bases between the germline ends. The V gene's germline CDR1 is MGHRA and CDR2 YSYEKL.

The chain uses TRBV4-1 and TRBJ2-7; weak D call: TRBD2 (5 bases). Per germline, CDR1 MGHRA and CDR2 YSYEKL. The V end lost 4 bases, the J end lost 7 bases, and 14 bases lay between the germline ends. This CDR3 region has 13 residues. The CDR3 DNA reads TGCGCCAGCAGCCTCCCACGGGGAGTGGAGCAGTACTTC. Translated: CASSLPRGVEQYF.